What follows are 12 T cell receptor beta chains derived from one specimen sequenced in a study of shared clonotypes between healthy human individuals. Using immunoSEQ multiplex PCR, the repertoire was profiled, and TCRdb retains in-frame clones only, with some absent. Among a few hundred thousand clones listed, roughly 84% were seen once. Material for sequencing was memory CD8+ T cells sorted from blood. This sample's subset: CD45RO+ cells pooled with CCR7-negative TemRA cells. The receptors derive from a man aged 18 to 29 in good health.

The chain couples TRBV7-6 to TRBJ1-2; 10 bases map to TRBD1. V shed 5 bases, J shed 4 bases, and the junction held 4 bases outside the gene matches. This CDR3 comprises 14 residues. Germline V gene lookup returns CDR1 SGHVS and CDR2 FNYEAQ. For the CDR3, the DNA is TGTGCCAGCAGCCTGACAGGGGGCGGCTATGGCTACACCTTC. Translated, it gives CASSLTGGGYGYTF.

This clone showed up just once. This rearrangement joins TRBV27 to TRBJ2-7, with TRBD2 matching 13 bases. CDR3 length: 15 amino acids. Germline V gene sequence: CDR1 MNHEY, CDR2 SMNVEV (reference sequence). Trimming took 5 bases from V and 6 from J; bases not matched to a gene: 7. The CDR3 DNA follows: TGTGCCAGCAGTACGGGACTAGCGGGATCTGGCGAGCAGTACTTC. It is translated as CASSTGLAGSGEQYF.

The chain's CDR3 is CASSPGLGGETQYF. As DNA, the CDR3 is TGTGCCAGCAGCCCCGGACTAGGCGGTGAGACCCAGTACTTC. This chain uses TRBV7-9 with TRBJ2-5; the match to TRBD2 covers 7 bases. With 5 bases clipped from V and 5 bases from J, the junction kept 8 bases outside the gene matches. This CDR3 has 14 residues. The germline V gene encodes CDR1 SEHNR and CDR2 FQNEAQ (reference sequence).

The genes are TRBV6-4 and TRBJ2-5; a possible D gene is TRBD2 (7 bases). The germline V gene encodes CDR1 MRHNA and CDR2 SNTAGT. This CDR3 comprises 15 residues. The V end was cut by 7 bases, the J end by 3 bases, with 18 bases between. CDR3 in DNA: TGTGCCAGCAATAGACTCGGGGGGCCGAAAGAGACCCAGTACTTC. It codes for CASNRLGGPKETQYF.

This sequence joins TRBV30 and TRBJ1-1; 9 bases match TRBD1. CDR3 length: 16 amino acids. The J segment lost 2 bases and the V segment lost 1 base, leaving 8 bases of the junction unmatched. CDR1 and CDR2 from the germline V gene are GTSNPN and SVGIG (reference sequence). CDR3 in amino acids: CAWSADRGLPNTEAFF. The CDR3, as DNA: TGTGCCTGGAGTGCGGACAGGGGTCTCCCCAACACTGAAGCTTTCTTT.

This chain joins TRBV4-2 and TRBJ1-2; tentative D call: TRBD1 (5 bases). CDR3 size: 16 residues. Germline values: CDR1 LGHNA, CDR2 YNFKEQ. V lost 0 bases and J 1 base, leaving 12 bases between the germline ends. This CDR3 is CASSQEIRVVNYGYTF. The CDR3 DNA sequence: TGTGCCAGCAGCCAAGAGATCAGGGTCGTTAACTATGGCTACACCTTC.

CDR3 amino acids: CAWSVGGNTQYF. As DNA, the CDR3 is TGTGCCTGGAGTGTGGGAGGAAATACGCAGTATTTT. The chain links TRBV30 to TRBJ2-3; possible D gene TRBD2, 6 bases. The V gene's germline CDR1 is GTSNPN and CDR2 SVGIG (reference sequence). V lost 0 bases and J 7 bases, leaving 8 bases between the germline ends. This CDR3 has 12 residues.

The CDR3 coding sequence is TGCAGCGTCGATGCGTCTGACACCAGTAACTATGGCTACACCTTC. It specifies CSVDASDTSNYGYTF. The V call is TRBV29-1, the J call TRBJ1-2; D gene uncertain. From germline, CDR1 is SQVTM and CDR2 ANQGSEA. The CDR3 loop spans 15 amino acids. Trimming left V 6 bases short and J 1 base short, with 18 bases between.

This clone occurred a few times. At one boundary the junction diverges from the germline segment, which might be a read error. The rearrangement joins TRBV7-7 to TRBJ2-7, with D possibly matching TRBD1 (6 bases). Germline V gene data show CDR1 as SSHAT and CDR2 as FNYEAQ (reference sequence). The CDR3 contains 19 residues. The chain's CDR3 is CASSPYVGLDSALRYEQYF. Here the CDR3 DNA reads TGTGCTAGCAGCCCGTACGTGGGGCTGGACAGCGCCCTCAGGTACGAGCAGTACTTC.

J is TRBJ2-5 and V is TRBV11-2; D is unresolved. V lost 8 bases to trimming and J lost 0 bases, with 7 bases between them. Germline V gene lookup returns CDR1 SGHAT and CDR2 FQNNGV. The CDR3 consists of 12 residues. DNA of the CDR3: TGTGCCAGCCGGCACAACCAAGAGACCCAGTACTTC. Protein product: CASRHNQETQYF.

This chain connects TRBV19 to TRBJ2-7, with TRBD1 as a possible D gene (7 bases). Germline loops: CDR1 LNHDA, CDR2 SQIVND (reference sequence). This CDR3 spans 16 amino acids. With 3 bases removed from V and 6 bases from J, the gap between germline ends came to 21 bases. CDR3 nucleotides: TGTGCCAGTAGTATGGGGGGACAGAGAGGGTCACGCGAGCAGTACTTC. It encodes CASSMGGQRGSREQYF.

This clone was seen more than once but under ten times. This chain connects TRBV7-9 to TRBJ1-5; D perhaps matches TRBD1 (5 bases). This CDR3 region has 13 residues. Trimming took off 2 bases at V and 4 bases at J, with 6 bases between the two ends. From germline, CDR1 is SEHNR and CDR2 FQNEAQ (reference sequence). The CDR3 DNA is TGTGCCAGCAGCTTACCAGGGAATCAGCCCCAGCATTTT. It codes for CASSLPGNQPQHF.